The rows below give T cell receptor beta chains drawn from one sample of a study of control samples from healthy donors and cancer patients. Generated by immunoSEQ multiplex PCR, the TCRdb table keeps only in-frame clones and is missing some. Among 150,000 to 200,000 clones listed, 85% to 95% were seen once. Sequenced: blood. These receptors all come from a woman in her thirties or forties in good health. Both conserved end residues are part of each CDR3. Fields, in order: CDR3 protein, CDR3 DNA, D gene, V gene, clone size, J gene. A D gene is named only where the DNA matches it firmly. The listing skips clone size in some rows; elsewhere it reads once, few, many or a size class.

CASGLTGLRATYNEQFF,TGTGCCAGCGGTTTAACAGGGTTGAGGGCCACCTACAATGAGCAGTTCTTC,NA,TRBV7-9,NA,TRBJ2-1
CASSLFPPGLPSNEQFF,TGTGCCAGCAGCTTGTTCCCCCCGGGACTTCCCTCCAATGAGCAGTTCTTC,NA,TRBV11-3,few,TRBJ2-1
CASSPRQALLTDTQYF,TGTGCCAGCTCACCTAGACAGGCCTTACTCACAGATACGCAGTATTTT,NA,TRBV18,once,TRBJ2-3
CASSLTDRAGQPQHF,TGTGCCAGCAGCTTAACCGACAGGGCAGGGCAGCCCCAGCATTTT,TRBD1,TRBV7-2,NA,TRBJ1-5
CASSLAGDQPQHF,TGCGCCAGCAGCTTGGCAGGGGATCAGCCCCAGCATTTT,NA,TRBV5-1,NA,TRBJ1-5
CASSLKRGLAGVSYNEQFF,TGTGCCAGCAGCCTAAAAAGGGGACTAGCGGGAGTGTCCTACAATGAGCAGTTCTTC,TRBD2,TRBV6-2/TRBV6-3,NA,TRBJ2-1
CASSGTSGGVNTQYF,TGCGCCAGCAGCGGTACTAGCGGGGGGGTGAATACGCAGTATTTT,TRBD2,TRBV5-1,NA,TRBJ2-3
CASSQDPRADTQYF,TGCGCCAGCAGCCAGGACCCACGGGCAGATACGCAGTATTTT,NA,TRBV4-1,NA,TRBJ2-3
CSARGATEQYF,TGCAGTGCTAGAGGGGCGACCGAGCAGTACTTC,NA,TRBV20-1,NA,TRBJ2-7
CATSDPGGSSTGELFF,TGTGCCACCAGTGACCCCGGAGGTAGCTCAACCGGGGAGCTGTTTTTT,NA,TRBV24-1,NA,TRBJ2-2
CASSPSSYEQYF,TGTGCCAGCAGCCCGAGCTCCTACGAGCAGTACTTC,NA,TRBV6-2/TRBV6-3,NA,TRBJ2-7
CASSSGTDFGYTF,TGTGCCAGCAGTTCGGGGACAGACTTTGGCTACACCTTC,TRBD1,TRBV12-3/TRBV12-4,NA,TRBJ1-2
CASSMDRTNTEAFF,TGTGCCAGTAGTATGGACAGGACGAACACTGAAGCTTTCTTT,TRBD1,TRBV19,NA,TRBJ1-1
CSVAPGQGYNEQFF,TGCAGCGTCGCCCCGGGACAGGGGTACAATGAGCAGTTCTTC,TRBD1,TRBV29-1,NA,TRBJ2-1
CASSRRNTEAFF,TGCGCCAGCAGCCGACGGAACACTGAAGCTTTCTTT,NA,TRBV5-1,NA,TRBJ1-1
CASSPGQGNRETQYF,TGTGCCAGCAGCCCGGGACAGGGTAATCGAGAGACCCAGTACTTC,TRBD1,TRBV5-4,NA,TRBJ2-5
CASSQGWGGRAYEQYF,TGCGCCAGCAGCCAAGGTTGGGGCGGGAGGGCCTACGAGCAGTACTTC,TRBD2,TRBV4-1,NA,TRBJ2-7
CATSDLGQTDTQYF,TGTGCCACCAGTGATTTAGGACAGACAGATACGCAGTATTTT,NA,TRBV24-1,NA,TRBJ2-3
CASSSSGGIRYGYTF,TGTGCCAGCAGCTCAAGCGGGGGGATTCGCTATGGCTACACCTTC,NA,TRBV11-2,once,TRBJ1-2
CASSFSDGQPQHF,TGTGCCAGCAGTTTCTCCGATGGGCAGCCCCAGCATTTT,NA,TRBV12-3/TRBV12-4,few,TRBJ1-5
CASSDPGTGWSETQYF,TGTGCCAGCAGTGATCCCGGGACAGGGTGGTCAGAGACCCAGTACTTC,TRBD1,TRBV6-1,once,TRBJ2-5
CATEDRSTDTQYF,TGCGCCACCGAAGACAGGTCAACAGATACGCAGTATTTT,NA,TRBV10-1,NA,TRBJ2-3
CATSRGAFYGYTF,TGTGCCACCAGCAGAGGTGCCTTTTATGGCTACACCTTC,NA,TRBV15,NA,TRBJ1-2
CASSQSGRNEQFF,TGCGCCAGCAGCCAAAGCGGGCGCAATGAGCAGTTCTTC,NA,TRBV4-3,once,TRBJ2-1
CASSGQGGSSETQYF,TGTGCCAGCAGTGGACAGGGAGGTTCCAGTGAGACCCAGTACTTC,TRBD1,TRBV6-2/TRBV6-3,NA,TRBJ2-5
CSARGDDTQYF,TGCAGTGCTAGAGGCGACGATACGCAGTATTTT,NA,TRBV20-1,few,TRBJ2-3
CASSPTPGLAGGPASTDTQYF,TGTGCCAGCAGCCCAACCCCGGGACTAGCGGGAGGGCCCGCGAGCACAGATACGCAGTATTTT,TRBD2,TRBV4-2,NA,TRBJ2-3
CATLLTRGLLDSGNTIYF,TGTGCCACCCTATTGACCAGGGGTTTGTTGGACTCTGGAAACACCATATATTTT,NA,TRBV24-1,NA,TRBJ1-3
CASSPRQPQHF,TGTGCCAGCAGCCCAAGACAGCCCCAGCATTTT,NA,TRBV7-2,NA,TRBJ1-5
CASSRRFGLAGGSPQETQYF,TGTGCCAGCAGCCGCAGGTTCGGACTAGCGGGGGGGAGCCCCCAAGAGACCCAGTACTTC,TRBD2,TRBV5-4,NA,TRBJ2-5
CASSLAGRAQYNEQFF,TGCGCCAGCAGCTTGGCCGGGCGGGCCCAATACAATGAGCAGTTCTTC,NA,TRBV5-1,NA,TRBJ2-1
CASSQTGGFYQPQHF,TGTGCCAGCAGCCAGACGGGAGGTTTCTATCAGCCCCAGCATTTT,NA,TRBV3-1/TRBV3-2,NA,TRBJ1-5
CASSIGGGRIMNTEAFF,TGTGCCAGTAGTATAGGGGGGGGACGGATCATGAACACTGAAGCTTTCTTT,NA,TRBV19,NA,TRBJ1-1
CSDRWTADYGYTF,TGCAGCGACCGATGGACAGCTGACTATGGCTACACCTTC,NA,TRBV29-1,NA,TRBJ1-2
CASNRGMETEAFF,TGTGCCAGCAATCGGGGAATGGAGACTGAAGCTTTCTTT,NA,TRBV2,NA,TRBJ1-1
CASDWRGERETQYF,TGTGCCTCCGACTGGAGAGGGGAGAGGGAGACCCAGTACTTC,NA,TRBV21-1,NA,TRBJ2-5
CASSLNRDSGNTIYF,TGTGCCAGCAGCTTAAACAGGGACTCTGGAAACACCATATATTTT,NA,TRBV11-2,NA,TRBJ1-3